Listed here is a single T cell receptor beta chain. Its antigen is unidentified. V shed 1 base and J 4 bases; nucleotides not matched to a gene: 5. This CDR3 region has 14 residues. Germline lookup yields CDR1 GTSNPN and CDR2 SVGIG (reference sequence). This entry comes from a study of blood T cell dynamics during melanoma immunotherapy. Study-wide findings and caveats: Disease-control patients' PBMC repertoires became either more clonal or more diverse at W3.

Every bulk PBMC sample received the same 350 ng of DNA. Using immunoSEQ multiplex PCR, the repertoire was profiled, and TCRdb retains in-frame clones only, with some absent. Among 17,000 or so clones listed, 83% were seen once. Time point defined: pre-treatment baseline. The input for sequencing was blood, taken from a patient treated with checkpoint blockade. This chain joins TRBV30 and TRBJ2-7; 9 nucleotides align to TRBD1. This receptor was obtained from a human donor with melanoma. The CDR3 sequence is CAWSGGTGWYEQYF. The CDR3 bases are TGTGCCTGGAGTGGCGGGACAGGGTGGTACGAGCAGTACTTC.